The next 21 T cell receptor beta chains were all read from a single sample in a study of blood T cell repertoires in COVID-19. Method: immunoSEQ multiplex PCR; TCRdb's copy keeps in-frame clones and lacks some. The table shows just under 85,000 clones, with about 83% occurring only once. The sequencing input was peripheral blood. The receptors originated from a woman aged 80 or over with acute or convalescent COVID-19.

The rearrangement uses TRBV10-1 and TRBJ1-5; D is perhaps TRBD1 (6 bases). CDR1 WNHNN and CDR2 SYGVQD come from the germline V gene (reference sequence). V was clipped by 7 bases and J by 3 bases, with 19 bases between them. The CDR3 sequence is 16 residues long. The CDR3 sequence is CASTQQGRRFNQPQHF. In DNA form, the CDR3 reads TGCGCCAGCACTCAACAGGGCCGGAGATTCAATCAGCCCCAGCATTTT.

V gene TRBV18 combines with J gene TRBJ2-2; 14 bases agree with TRBD2. Germline V lookup: CDR1 KGHSH, CDR2 LQKENI. The V segment lost 4 bases and the J segment 3 bases; nucleotides outside the gene matches: 4. The CDR3 consists of 17 residues. The CDR3 loop reads CASSLGTSGSDTGELFF. The CDR3 bases are TGTGCCAGCTCACTAGGGACTAGCGGGAGTGACACCGGGGAGCTGTTTTTT.

The rearrangement joins TRBV20-1 to TRBJ2-7, with D uncertain. Trimming pared 2 bases from V and 3 bases from J, leaving 5 bases between. The CDR3 extends over 11 amino acids. CDR1 DFQATT and CDR2 SNEGSKA come from the germline V gene (reference sequence). CDR3 nucleotides: TGCAGTGCTAGAAGGAGCTACGAGCAGTACTTC. Amino acids: CSARRSYEQYF.

The CDR3 spells CASSPLLPAEAFF. The CDR3 DNA sequence: TGTGCCAGCAGTCCCCTCCTACCCGCTGAAGCTTTCTTT. This rearrangement joins TRBV28 to TRBJ1-1; D is unresolved. Trimming removed 5 bases from V and 6 bases from J, with 13 bases in between. Looked up from germline, CDR1 is MDHEN and CDR2 is SYDVKM. This CDR3 has 13 amino acids.

The chain recombines TRBV2 with TRBJ2-2; 8 positions match TRBD2. The CDR3 spans 12 residues. CDR1 is SNHLY, CDR2 FYNNEI, per germline. V dropped 9 bases and J dropped 5; count of bases not matched to a gene: 2. Here the CDR3 DNA reads TGTGCCAGTAGCGGGACAACCGGGGAGCTGTTTTTT. Protein product: CASSGTTGELFF.

This clone came up a few times. This rearrangement joins TRBV19 to TRBJ2-5; 8 bases align to TRBD2. This CDR3 has 15 residues. The J segment lost 5 bases and the V segment lost 1 base, leaving 6 bases of the junction unmatched. Germline lookup yields CDR1 LNHDA and CDR2 SQIVND (reference sequence). For the CDR3, the DNA is TGTGCCAGTAGTATAGCGGGAGGGCCTTGGGAGACCCAGTACTTC. It is translated as CASSIAGGPWETQYF.

The chain combines TRBV3-1 (or the pseudogene TRBV3-2) with TRBJ2-1, with D tentatively TRBD2 (5 bases). This CDR3 has 15 residues. V was pared by 5 bases and J by 7 bases, with 18 bases between. Germline CDR1 reads LGHDT; CDR2 reads YNNKEL (reference sequence). The CDR3 DNA sequence: TGTGCCAGCAGCACCCCGAGTCTAGCCCTGAATGAGCAGTTCTTC. Protein sequence: CASSTPSLALNEQFF.

The gene calls are TRBV19 and TRBJ2-7; 7 bases match TRBD1. The germline CDR1 and CDR2 sequences are LNHDA and SQIVND (reference sequence). CDR3 length: 14 amino acids. V gave up 4 bases and J gave up 1 base; unmatched junction bases: 4. The CDR3 DNA is TGTGCCAGTAGTACCTGGACAGGTTCCTACGAGCAGTACTTC. This sequence encodes CASSTWTGSYEQYF. The variable domain in full, completed from reference TRBV19 and TRBJ2-7, reads DGGITQSPKYLFRKEGQNVTLSCEQNLNHDAMYWYRQDPGQGLRLIYYSQIVNDFQKGDIAEGYSVSREKKESFPLTVTSAQKNPTAFYLCASSTWTGSYEQYFGPGTRLTVT.

This clone was observed a handful of times. This chain links TRBV27 with TRBJ2-1; no definite D call. Germline CDR1 and CDR2: MNHEY and SMNVEV (reference sequence). V was cut by 2 bases and J by 8 bases, with 16 bases left in between. The CDR3 is 15 residues long. CDR3 in amino acids: CASSLRIAPGDEQFF. For the CDR3, the DNA is TGTGCCAGCAGTTTAAGGATAGCCCCCGGCGATGAGCAGTTCTTC.

This clone was observed a single time. The chain joins TRBV6-4 to TRBJ2-7; 7 bases are shared with TRBD1. The germline V gene encodes CDR1 MRHNA and CDR2 SNTAGT. After removal of 6 bases from V and 4 bases from J, the junction contained 9 bases not matched to a gene. The CDR3 has 14 residues. The CDR3 here is CASSPTGTDYEQYF. CDR3 in DNA: TGTGCCAGCAGCCCCACCGGGACAGATTACGAGCAGTACTTC.

The genes are TRBV19 and TRBJ2-3, with D maybe TRBD1 (5 bases). The length of the CDR3 is 10 residues. Trimming took off 8 bases at V and 14 bases at J, with 14 bases between the two ends. From germline, CDR1 is LNHDA and CDR2 SQIVND (reference sequence). In nucleotides, the CDR3 is TGTGCCAGTGGGGCCCACCTCCGGTATTTT. Amino acid sequence: CASGAHLRYF.

The chain couples TRBV6-5 to TRBJ1-5; D is undetermined. The V gene lost 0 bases and the J gene lost 5 bases, with 8 bases spanning the gap. The V gene's germline CDR1 is MNHEY and CDR2 SVGAGI. The CDR3 spans 14 residues. CDR3 bases: TGTGCCAGCAGTTACTCCTTTACTGATCAGCCCCAGCATTTT. Protein: CASSYSFTDQPQHF.

The CDR3: CASKGVDSPYQETQYF. The CDR3 nucleotides read TGTGCCAGTAAGGGAGTGGACAGTCCCTACCAAGAGACCCAGTACTTC. The V gene is TRBV19, the J gene TRBJ2-5, with TRBD1 as a possible D gene (6 bases). This CDR3 comprises 16 residues. Germline V gene lookup returns CDR1 LNHDA and CDR2 SQIVND (reference sequence). V shed 7 bases and J shed 0 bases, with 18 bases lying between them. Variable domain in full (rest from reference TRBV19 and TRBJ2-5): DGGITQSPKYLFRKEGQNVTLSCEQNLNHDAMYWYRQDPGQGLRLIYYSQIVNDFQKGDIAEGYSVSREKKESFPLTVTSAQKNPTAFYLCASKGVDSPYQETQYFGPGTRLLVL.

This clone was observed once. This chain joins TRBV5-8 and TRBJ2-2; TRBD1 might be the D (7 bases). Germline values: CDR1 SGHTS, CDR2 YDEGEE. With 4 bases removed from V and 4 bases from J, the gap between germline ends came to 14 bases. The CDR3 sequence is 15 residues long. Here the CDR3 DNA reads TGTGCCAGCAGCCAGGGGGACTCCAGCACCGGGGAGCTGTTTTTT. It specifies CASSQGDSSTGELFF.

The rearrangement links TRBV5-4 to TRBJ2-5; perhaps TRBD1 as D (6 bases). Trimming cost V 4 bases and J 0 bases, with 10 bases left between them. This CDR3 spans 14 amino acids. The germline V gene has CDR1 SGHNT and CDR2 YYREEE (reference sequence). Here the CDR3 reads CASSRTANQETQYF. The CDR3 nucleotides are TGTGCCAGCAGCCGGACAGCGAACCAAGAGACCCAGTACTTC.

The chain uses TRBV5-1 and TRBJ1-1, with D possibly matching TRBD1 (6 bases). Between the trimmed V and J ends, which lost 0 bases and 0 bases, there was a span of 9 bases. The CDR3 consists of 15 residues. The germline gives CDR1 SGHRS, CDR2 YFSETQ. The CDR3 DNA reads as TGCGCCAGCAGCTTGGGAGGGGGTATGAACACTGAAGCTTTCTTT. Protein: CASSLGGGMNTEAFF.

The chain recombines TRBV4-1 with TRBJ2-7; 13 bases map to TRBD2. The V gene's germline CDR1 is MGHRA and CDR2 YSYEKL. V shed 3 bases, J shed 5 bases, and the junction held 4 bases outside the gene matches. CDR3 length: 15 amino acids. CDR3 sequence (DNA): TGCGCCAGCAGCCAGGCGACTAGCGGGAGGAACGAGCAGTACTTC. It specifies CASSQATSGRNEQYF.

The J gene is TRBJ2-3, the V gene TRBV4-3; no firm D call. The CDR3 sequence is 13 residues long. Germline CDR1 reads LGHNA; CDR2 reads YSLEER. The V end was cut by 0 bases, the J end by 4 bases, with 5 bases between. The CDR3 nucleotides read TGCGCCAGCAGCCAAGAAACGGCAGATACGCAGTATTTT. The encoded protein is CASSQETADTQYF.

This sequence joins TRBV12-3 or TRBV12-4 and TRBJ2-7, with no clear D. Trimming stripped 4 bases from V and 4 bases from J, with 11 bases between. CDR3 length: 13 amino acids. The CDR3 protein is CASSSGTRYEQYF. CDR3 nucleotides: TGTGCCAGCAGTTCGGGTACGCGATACGAGCAGTACTTC.

This sequence joins TRBV2 and TRBJ2-1; weak D call: TRBD2 (6 bases). Trimming removed 9 bases at V and 4 bases at J, with 10 bases between. From germline, CDR1 is SNHLY and CDR2 FYNNEI. This CDR3 has 12 amino acids. The CDR3 is CASLGTYNEQFF. CDR3 sequence (DNA): TGTGCCAGTCTTGGGACTTACAATGAGCAGTTCTTC.

This clone was seen only a few times. The CDR3 DNA reads as TGTGCCAGCAGCTTTGGAGCGGGAGTTGACAATGAGCAGTTCTTC. Protein sequence: CASSFGAGVDNEQFF. This chain uses TRBV7-9 with TRBJ2-1; 8 nucleotides align to TRBD2. Germline trimming cut 3 bases from V and 5 bases from J; bases unmatched to any gene: 6. CDR3 size: 15 residues. The germline V gene has CDR1 SEHNR and CDR2 FQNEAQ (reference sequence).